This TCR beta chain is drawn from a study of neurological immune-mediated disorders. The sample holds many counts of this clonotype. TCRdb called the 5' RACE reads again in MiXCR, with one record for every CDR3 protein. The sample carries approximately 41,000 distinct CDR3 sequences, more than 2% recorded once. After removal of 7 bases from V and 1 base from J, the junction contained 4 bases not matched to a gene. The length of the CDR3 is 14 residues. The rearrangement joins TRBV12-3 or TRBV12-4 to TRBJ1-1, with 9 bases aligning to TRBD1. This TCR came from a man aged 30 to 45 with multiple sclerosis. Sequenced material: PBMCs. The CDR3 loop is CASTPGQGNTEAFF. The CDR3 region has the DNA TGTGCCAGCACCCCGGGACAGGGGAACACTGAAGCTTTCTTT.